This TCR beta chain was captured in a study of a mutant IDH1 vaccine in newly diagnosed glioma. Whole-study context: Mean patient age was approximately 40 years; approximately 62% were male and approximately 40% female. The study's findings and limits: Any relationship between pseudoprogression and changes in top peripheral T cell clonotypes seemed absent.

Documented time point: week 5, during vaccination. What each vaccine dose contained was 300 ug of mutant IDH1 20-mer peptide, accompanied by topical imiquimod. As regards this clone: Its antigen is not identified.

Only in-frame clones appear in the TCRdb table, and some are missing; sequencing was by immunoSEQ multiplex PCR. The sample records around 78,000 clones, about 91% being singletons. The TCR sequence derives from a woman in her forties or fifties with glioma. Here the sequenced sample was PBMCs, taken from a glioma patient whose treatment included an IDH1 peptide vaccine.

The CDR3 DNA follows: TGTGCCAGCAGCGTAGGGGGGGACAGTTCCGTTTTAGGGCAGTTCTTC. Amino acids: CASSVGGDSSVLGQFF. The V and J genes are TRBV9 and TRBJ2-1; D is perhaps TRBD1 (7 bases). Trimming removed 0 bases at V and 12 bases at J, with 22 bases between. Germline V gives CDR1 SGDLS, CDR2 YYNGEE. The CDR3 runs 16 residues.